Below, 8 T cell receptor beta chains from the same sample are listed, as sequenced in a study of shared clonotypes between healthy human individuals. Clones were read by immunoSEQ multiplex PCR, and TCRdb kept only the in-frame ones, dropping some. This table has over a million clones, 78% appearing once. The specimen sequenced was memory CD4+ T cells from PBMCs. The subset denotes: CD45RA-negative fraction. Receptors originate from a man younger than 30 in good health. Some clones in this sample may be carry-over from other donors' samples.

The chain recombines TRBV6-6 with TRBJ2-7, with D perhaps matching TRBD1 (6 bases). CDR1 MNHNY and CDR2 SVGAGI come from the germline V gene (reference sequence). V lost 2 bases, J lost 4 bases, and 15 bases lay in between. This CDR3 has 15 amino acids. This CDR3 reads CASSYTSRTDYEQYF. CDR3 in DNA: TGTGCCAGCAGTTACACCTCTCGGACAGATTACGAGCAGTACTTC.

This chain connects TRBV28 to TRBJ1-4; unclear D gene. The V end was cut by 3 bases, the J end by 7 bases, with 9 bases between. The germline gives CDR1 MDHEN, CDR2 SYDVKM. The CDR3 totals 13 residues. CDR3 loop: CASSFWVVEKLFF. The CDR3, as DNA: TGTGCCAGCAGTTTTTGGGTCGTTGAAAAACTGTTTTTT.

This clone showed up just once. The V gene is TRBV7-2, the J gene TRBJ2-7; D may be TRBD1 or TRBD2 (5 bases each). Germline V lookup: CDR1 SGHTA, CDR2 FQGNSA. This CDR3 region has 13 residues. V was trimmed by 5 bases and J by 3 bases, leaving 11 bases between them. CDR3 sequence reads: CASSIRDRYEQYF. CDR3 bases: TGTGCCAGCAGCATCCGGGACCGCTACGAGCAGTACTTC.

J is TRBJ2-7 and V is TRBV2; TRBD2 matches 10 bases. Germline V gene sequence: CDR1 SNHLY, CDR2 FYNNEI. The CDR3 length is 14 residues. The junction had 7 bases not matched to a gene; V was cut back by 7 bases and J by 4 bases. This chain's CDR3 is CASTQTTSGYEQYF. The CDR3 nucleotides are TGTGCCAGCACGCAAACGACTAGCGGGTACGAGCAGTACTTC.

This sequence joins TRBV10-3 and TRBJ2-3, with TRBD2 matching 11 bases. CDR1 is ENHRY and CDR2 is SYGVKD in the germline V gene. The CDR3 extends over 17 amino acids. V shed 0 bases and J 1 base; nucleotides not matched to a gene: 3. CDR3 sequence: CAISESISGRGTDTQYF. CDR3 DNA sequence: TGTGCCATCAGTGAGTCCATTAGCGGGAGGGGCACAGATACGCAGTATTTT.

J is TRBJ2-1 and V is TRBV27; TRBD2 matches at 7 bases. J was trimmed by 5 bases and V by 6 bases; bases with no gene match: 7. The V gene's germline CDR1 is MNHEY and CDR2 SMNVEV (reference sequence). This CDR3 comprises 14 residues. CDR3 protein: CASSLTSAHNEQFF. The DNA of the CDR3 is TGTGCCAGCAGCCTCACTAGCGCCCACAATGAGCAGTTCTTC.

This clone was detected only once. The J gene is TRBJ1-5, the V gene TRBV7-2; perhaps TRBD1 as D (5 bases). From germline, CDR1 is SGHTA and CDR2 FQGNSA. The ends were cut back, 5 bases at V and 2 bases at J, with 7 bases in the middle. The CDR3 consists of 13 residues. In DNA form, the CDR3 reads TGTGCCAGCAGCCAGGGAGGCAATCAGCCCCAGCATTTT. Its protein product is CASSQGGNQPQHF.

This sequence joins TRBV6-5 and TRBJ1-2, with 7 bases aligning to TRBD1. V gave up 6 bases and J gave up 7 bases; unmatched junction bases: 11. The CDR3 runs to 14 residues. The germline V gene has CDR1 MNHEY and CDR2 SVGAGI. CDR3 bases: TGTGCCAGCAGCCGACCGGACAGGAATACTGGCTACACCTTC. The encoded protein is CASSRPDRNTGYTF.